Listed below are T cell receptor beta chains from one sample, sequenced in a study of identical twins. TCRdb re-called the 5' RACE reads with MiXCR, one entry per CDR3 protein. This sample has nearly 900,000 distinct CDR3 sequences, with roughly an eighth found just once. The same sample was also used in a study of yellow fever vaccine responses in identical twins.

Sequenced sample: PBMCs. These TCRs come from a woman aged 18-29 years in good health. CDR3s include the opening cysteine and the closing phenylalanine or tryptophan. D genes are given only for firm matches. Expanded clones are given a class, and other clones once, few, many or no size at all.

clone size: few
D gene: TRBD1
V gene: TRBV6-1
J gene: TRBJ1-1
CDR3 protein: CASSAGTGGGTEAFF
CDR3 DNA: TGTGCCAGCAGTGCCGGGACAGGGGGCGGCACTGAAGCTTTCTTT

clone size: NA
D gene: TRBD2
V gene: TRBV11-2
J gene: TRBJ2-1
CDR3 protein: CASSSRLAGPLGEQFF
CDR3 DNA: TGTGCCAGCAGCTCTCGACTAGCGGGACCCCTTGGTGAGCAGTTCTTC

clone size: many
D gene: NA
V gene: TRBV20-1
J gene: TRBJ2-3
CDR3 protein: CSPQRDPSLSDTQYF
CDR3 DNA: TGCAGTCCCCAGCGTGACCCCTCTTTATCAGATACGCAGTATTTT

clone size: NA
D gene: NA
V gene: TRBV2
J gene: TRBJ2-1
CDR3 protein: CASSEDKRLVNEQFF
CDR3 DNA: TGTGCCAGCAGTGAGGACAAGCGATTAGTGAATGAGCAGTTCTTC

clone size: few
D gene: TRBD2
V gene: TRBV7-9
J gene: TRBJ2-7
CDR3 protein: CASSPPGGESYEQYF
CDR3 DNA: TGTGCCAGCAGCCCTCCCGGGGGGGAATCCTACGAGCAGTACTTC

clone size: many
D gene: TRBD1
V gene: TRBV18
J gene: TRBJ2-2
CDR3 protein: CASSPGQQTGELFF
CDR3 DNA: TGTGCCAGCTCACCGGGACAGCAGACCGGGGAGCTGTTTTTT

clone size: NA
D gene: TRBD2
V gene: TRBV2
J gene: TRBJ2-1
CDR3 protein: CATKGSGISSYNEQFF
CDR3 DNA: TGTGCCACCAAAGGTAGCGGGATAAGCTCCTACAATGAGCAGTTCTTC

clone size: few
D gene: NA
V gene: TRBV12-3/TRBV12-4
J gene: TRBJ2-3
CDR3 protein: CASREATGGDTDTQYF
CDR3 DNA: TGTGCCAGCAGGGAGGCCACAGGCGGGGACACAGATACGCAGTATTTT

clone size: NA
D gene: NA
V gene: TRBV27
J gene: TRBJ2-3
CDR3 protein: CASNKGGTDTQYF
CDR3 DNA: TGTGCCAGCAATAAAGGGGGCACAGATACGCAGTATTTT

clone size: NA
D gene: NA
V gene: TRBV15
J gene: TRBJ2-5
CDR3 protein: CATSRDAGGLETQYF
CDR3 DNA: TGTGCCACCAGCAGAGACGCAGGGGGGTTGGAGACCCAGTACTTC

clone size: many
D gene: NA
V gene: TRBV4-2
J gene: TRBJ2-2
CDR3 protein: CASRDTSSRENTGELFF
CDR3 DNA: TGTGCCAGCAGGGACACGAGCAGCCGAGAGAACACCGGGGAGCTGTTTTTT

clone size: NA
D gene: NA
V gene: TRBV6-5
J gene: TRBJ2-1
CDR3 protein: CASSYGGASHNEQFF
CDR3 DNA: TGTGCCAGCAGTTACGGAGGGGCCTCTCACAATGAGCAGTTCTTC

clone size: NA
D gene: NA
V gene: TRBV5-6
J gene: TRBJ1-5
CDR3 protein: CASSLWAQLNQPQHF
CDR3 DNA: TGTGCCAGCAGTCTGTGGGCGCAGCTCAATCAGCCCCAGCATTTT

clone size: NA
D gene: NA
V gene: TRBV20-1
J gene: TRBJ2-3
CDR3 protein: CSSQLADTQYF
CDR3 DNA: TGCAGTTCCCAACTAGCAGATACGCAGTATTTT

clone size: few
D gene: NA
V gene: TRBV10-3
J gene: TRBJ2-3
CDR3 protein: CAISEGPDTQYF
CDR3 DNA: TGTGCCATCAGTGAGGGGCCAGATACGCAGTATTTT

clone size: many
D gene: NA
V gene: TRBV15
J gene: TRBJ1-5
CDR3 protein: CATSTRLTSGTTNQPQHF
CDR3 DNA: TGTGCCACCAGCACCCGATTAACTTCCGGGACAACCAATCAGCCCCAGCATTTT

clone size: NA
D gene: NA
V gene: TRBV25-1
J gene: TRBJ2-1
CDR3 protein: CASSPRQGRALYNEQFF
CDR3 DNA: TGTGCCAGCAGCCCCCGACAAGGAAGGGCTTTGTACAATGAGCAGTTCTTC

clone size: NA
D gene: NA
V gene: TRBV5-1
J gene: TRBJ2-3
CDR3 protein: CASTTLGGVNTDTQYF
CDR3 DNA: TGCGCCAGCACCACGCTTGGGGGCGTCAACACAGATACGCAGTATTTT

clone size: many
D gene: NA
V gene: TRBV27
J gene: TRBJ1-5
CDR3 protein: CASSLLAGNQPQHF
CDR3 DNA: TGTGCCAGCAGTTTGCTAGCGGGGAATCAGCCCCAGCATTTT

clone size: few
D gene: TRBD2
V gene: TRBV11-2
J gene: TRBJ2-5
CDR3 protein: CASSSTKALAGGRETQYF
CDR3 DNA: TGTGCCAGCAGCTCGACAAAGGCGCTAGCGGGGGGTAGGGAGACCCAGTACTTC

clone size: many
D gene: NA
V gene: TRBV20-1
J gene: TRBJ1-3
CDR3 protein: CSAVLRDRDSSTIYF
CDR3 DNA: TGCAGTGCCGTTCTACGGGACCGAGACTCAAGCACCATATATTTT

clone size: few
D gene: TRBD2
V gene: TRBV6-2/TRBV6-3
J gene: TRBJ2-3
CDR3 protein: CASSEGLAGVGDTQYF
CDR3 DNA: TGTGCCAGCAGTGAGGGACTAGCGGGGGTCGGAGATACGCAGTATTTT

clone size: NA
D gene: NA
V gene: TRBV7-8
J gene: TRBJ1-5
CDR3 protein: CASTTGGGVNQPQHF
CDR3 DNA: TGTGCCAGCACCACGGGAGGGGGAGTCAATCAGCCCCAGCATTTT

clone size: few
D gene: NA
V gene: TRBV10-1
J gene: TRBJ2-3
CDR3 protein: CASSGTSTSTDTQYF
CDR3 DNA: TGCGCCAGCAGTGGGACATCGACTAGCACAGATACGCAGTATTTT

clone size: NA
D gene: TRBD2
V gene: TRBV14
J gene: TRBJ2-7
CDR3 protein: CASSQRGSGRFDEQYF
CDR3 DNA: TGTGCCAGCAGCCAGCGAGGGAGCGGGAGGTTCGACGAGCAGTACTTC

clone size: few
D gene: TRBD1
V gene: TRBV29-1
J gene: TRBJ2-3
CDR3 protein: CSTRTGFADTQYF
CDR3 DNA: TGCAGCACGCGGACAGGGTTTGCAGATACGCAGTATTTT

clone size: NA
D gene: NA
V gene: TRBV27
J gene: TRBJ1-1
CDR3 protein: CASSRSWGAANTEAFF
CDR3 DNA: TGTGCCAGCAGTCGCTCCTGGGGGGCAGCGAACACTGAAGCTTTCTTT

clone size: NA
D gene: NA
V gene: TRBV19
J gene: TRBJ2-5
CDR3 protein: CASSIGGRDQETQYF
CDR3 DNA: TGTGCCAGTAGTATAGGCGGCAGGGATCAAGAGACCCAGTACTTC

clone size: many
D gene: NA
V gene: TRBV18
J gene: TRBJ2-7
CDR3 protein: CASSPGTEQYF
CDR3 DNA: TGTGCCAGCTCACCAGGTACGGAGCAGTACTTC